This entry is about one TCR beta chain. This clonotype was counted only a few times. Its antigen specificity is not known. No base quality values were provided; no much bigger clone lies one nucleotide off. TCR cDNA was synthesized by 5'RACE template switching, through which a universal primer site and unique molecular identifiers were introduced. Priming of cDNA synthesis was performed from both the TCR alpha and TCR beta constant segments. Library amplification involved two PCR steps, and the second step added sample barcodes and sequencing adapters. Sequencing of the libraries was done on either Illumina HiSeq 2500 (2x100 bp) or NovaSeq (2x150 bp). The study's processing was this. Reads were demultiplexed and collapsed into UMI consensus sequences with MIGEC, and V(D)J alignment was performed with MiXCR. Using edgeR on replicate PBMC samples, clonotypes were called vaccine-responding if FDR was below 0.01 and the log2 fold change was above 5 up to day 15. Each bulk clonotype received a CD4 or CD8 identity based on whether the sequenced CD4 or CD8 repertoire contained that clonotype at higher abundance. The public reads were reprocessed in TCRdb via fastp at Q25 and MiXCR, keeping in-frame beta chains. Every CDR3 protein is listed once, alongside the most common genes and DNA of its rows. The V and J calls follow TCRdb's processing rather than the paper's. Present in this sample are 400,000 to 650,000 distinct CDR3 sequences, 20% to 25% of which were seen just once. 15% to 20% of the sample rests with the top ten.

The data are from a study of T cells after yellow fever vaccination (dated by TCRdb to about 2019). Notes on the research overall: Libraries from fractions with low cell numbers were prepared with the SMART-Seq v4 Ultra Low Input RNA kit. To follow T-cell clones before and after primary and booster YFV17D yellow fever vaccination, bulk TCR alpha and beta repertoires were sequenced over time. Two healthy male donors, one aged 18 to 30 and one aged 30 to 40 years, made up the cohort. Blood was drawn at multiple timepoints before and after primary and secondary immunization, with bulk PBMC replicates and cell subsets isolated.

Trimmed from V: 6 bases; trimmed from J: 3 bases; junction bases lacking a gene match: 5. Reading from cysteine to phenylalanine, the CDR3 counts 14 amino acids. The entry retains the CDR3 DNA only, 42 bases that are in frame from base 1. CDR1 is given as DFQATT and CDR2 as SNEGSKA, both from the germline V gene (reference sequence). What the authors observed across the whole study: A small share of clonotypes was detected in both CD4 and CD8 compartments, with the overlap likely arising from convergent recombination. Compared with the primary T-cell response, the secondary T-cell response was weaker but faster, peaking on day 5 rather than day 15. After the booster, most of the clones that had expanded following primary vaccination were detected again (96% of CD4 and roughly 90% of CD8), which suggests that memory was broadly maintained. Because the study included only two donors, the extent to which the findings can be generalized is limited. FACS-sorted repertoires could contain abundant contaminating clonotypes from the bulk population, so computational filtering was required.

What the treatment or condition label conveys for this sample: live attenuated yellow fever vaccine strain. Two biological replicates of bulk PBMCs were collected at each blood-draw timepoint. PBMCs were isolated from peripheral blood using a standard Ficoll-Paque protocol. TriZol was used to extract RNA from bulk PBMCs, CD4 and CD8 fractions, and dextramer-positive and dextramer-negative fractions. The sequences come from PBMCs, collected 20 to 25 days after the first yellow fever vaccination. The sequence is built from TRBV20-1 and TRBJ2-3, with 11 middle bases fitting TRBD2. The TCR comes from a young man who received the YFV17D yellow fever vaccine. The CDR3 loop reads CSAVTSGGTDTQYF. In nucleotide form, the sequence is TGCAGTGCCGTAACTAGCGGGGGTACAGATACGCAGTATTTT.